The entry that follows covers one T cell receptor (beta chain) sequence. Its specificity is unknown. This sample stems from a study of T cell repertoires in cytomegalovirus infection. About the study: In the study, CMV epitopes included recently identified HLA-C-restricted and well-studied HLA-B-restricted ones. CMV infection plus the matching HLA type was flagged by public TCR beta signatures.

MiXCR was run by TCRdb on the reads, yielding one entry per CDR3 protein. The sample consists of approximately 71,000 distinct CDR3 sequences, 20% to 25% of them appearing once. The CDR3 loop spans 16 amino acids. Trimming at V came to 2 bases and at J to 2 bases, leaving 6 bases not matched to a gene. CDR1 is SGHDT and CDR2 is YYEEEE in the germline V gene. Study-level findings and limits: Cumulative frequency (of public TCR beta family members) identified carriers of CMV plus the relevant HLA. In two of eight donors, the top clonotype was HLA-C-restricted CMV-specific.

The sequence was obtained from a human donor in good health (CMV status not recorded). Some clones in this sample may be carry-over from other donors' samples. Sequenced material: CD8+ T cells from cultured PBMCs, taken from culture after CMV antigen stimulation. The gene calls are TRBV5-6 and TRBJ2-3, with TRBD1 matching over 9 bases. The CDR3 loop is CASSLQGALNTDTQYF. The CDR3 DNA is TGTGCCAGCAGCTTACAGGGGGCGCTTAACACAGATACGCAGTATTTT.